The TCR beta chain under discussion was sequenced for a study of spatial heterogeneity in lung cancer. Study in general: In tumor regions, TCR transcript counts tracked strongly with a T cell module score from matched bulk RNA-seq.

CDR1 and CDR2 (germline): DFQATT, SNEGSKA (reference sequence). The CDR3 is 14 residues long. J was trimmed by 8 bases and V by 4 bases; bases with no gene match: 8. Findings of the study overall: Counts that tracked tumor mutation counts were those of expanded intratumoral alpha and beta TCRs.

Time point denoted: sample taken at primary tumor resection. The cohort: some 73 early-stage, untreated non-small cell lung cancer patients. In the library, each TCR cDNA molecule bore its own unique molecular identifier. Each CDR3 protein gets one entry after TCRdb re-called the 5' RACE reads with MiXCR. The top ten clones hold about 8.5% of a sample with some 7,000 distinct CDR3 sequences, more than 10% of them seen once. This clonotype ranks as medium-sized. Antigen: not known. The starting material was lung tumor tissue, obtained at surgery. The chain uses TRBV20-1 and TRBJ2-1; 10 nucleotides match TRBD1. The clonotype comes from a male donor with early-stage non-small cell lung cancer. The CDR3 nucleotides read TGCAGTGCTATCCGGGACAGGGGTTGGGATGAGCAGTTCTTC. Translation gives CSAIRDRGWDEQFF.